One and the same sample provided the 24 T cell receptor beta chains below, sequenced in a study of blood T cell repertoires in COVID-19. This table comes from immunoSEQ multiplex PCR, and its TCRdb copy is limited to in-frame clones, with some not included. The data show around 300,000 clones, around nine tenths seen once. The sequencing sample was made of PBMCs or T cells enriched from blood (not recorded which). These receptor sequences come from a woman between 55 and 75 years old who had recovered from COVID-19.

V is TRBV6-1 and J is TRBJ2-7; D is perhaps TRBD2 (7 bases). Trimming shortened V by 1 base and J by 3 bases, and 13 bases separated the two germline ends. The CDR3 sequence is 15 residues long. The germline CDR1 and CDR2 sequences are MNHNS and SASEGT. The CDR3 sequence is CASSEGAGALYEQYF. The CDR3 DNA follows: TGTGCCAGCAGTGAAGGCGCGGGGGCTCTCTACGAGCAGTACTTC.

V is TRBV4-1 and J is TRBJ1-3; a weak D match, TRBD1 (5 bases). CDR3 length equals 16 residues. The germline V gene encodes CDR1 MGHRA and CDR2 YSYEKL. Trimming pared 2 bases from V and 1 base from J, leaving 12 bases between. CDR3 sequence (DNA): TGCGCCAGCAGCCAACCCAGGGAGGGGTCTGGAAACACCATATATTTT. Translating gives CASSQPREGSGNTIYF.

The genes are TRBV3-1 (or the pseudogene TRBV3-2) and TRBJ2-2; D is uncertain. Looked up from germline, CDR1 is LGHDT and CDR2 is YNNKEL (reference sequence). CDR3 length: 16 residues. V dropped 1 base and J dropped 3 bases, with 12 bases sitting between them. The CDR3 bases are TGTGCCAGCAGCCAAGCCGCAAGCTCCCACACCGGGGAGCTGTTTTTT. It is translated as CASSQAASSHTGELFF.

This clone was seen once. The CDR3 nucleotides are TGTGCCAGCAGCTTCTACAGAGGAAACACCATATATTTT. Translation gives CASSFYRGNTIYF. The V and J genes are TRBV7-9 and TRBJ1-3; D remains unclear. Germline CDR1 is SEHNR and CDR2 is FQNEAQ (reference sequence). Trimming stripped 3 bases from V and 4 bases from J, with 7 bases between. This CDR3 has 13 amino acids.

This clone was detected once. The rearrangement uses TRBV6-5 and TRBJ1-4; 8 bases are a match to TRBD1. This CDR3 is built from 15 residues. V lost 8 bases, J lost 5 bases, and 10 bases stayed unmatched. Germline V gene sequence: CDR1 MNHEY, CDR2 SVGAGI. The CDR3 region has the DNA TGTGCCAGCGGATCCCAGGGGGCGGGGAATGAAAAACTGTTTTTT. It specifies CASGSQGAGNEKLFF.

This chain links TRBV12-3 or TRBV12-4 with TRBJ2-1; D remains ambiguous. The CDR3 covers 11 residues. V lost 3 bases, J lost 8 bases, and 5 bases lay in between. CDR3 in amino acids: CASSLADEQFF. CDR3 bases: TGTGCCAGCAGTTTGGCCGATGAGCAGTTCTTC.

The chain couples TRBV7-8 to TRBJ1-4; D unresolved. CDR1 and CDR2 from the germline V gene are SGHVS and FQNEAQ. V lost 8 bases and J 6 bases, leaving 7 bases between the germline ends. The CDR3 runs 11 residues. This CDR3 is CASSLDEKLFF. DNA for the CDR3: TGTGCCAGCTCCCTCGATGAAAAACTGTTTTTT.

V gene TRBV2 combines with J gene TRBJ2-1, with 8 bases identical to TRBD2. J was trimmed by 4 bases and V by 7 bases; bases with no gene match: 6. Germline CDR1 is SNHLY and CDR2 is FYNNEI. The CDR3 is 14 amino acids. The CDR3 protein is CASNQRGIYNEQFF. The CDR3 DNA is TGTGCCAGCAACCAGCGGGGGATTTACAATGAGCAGTTCTTC.

In DNA, the CDR3 is TGTGCCAGCAGCGTAGATACCAGGGTGAAGGGTTCACCCCTCCACTTT. Translating it yields CASSVDTRVKGSPLHF. The chain joins TRBV9 to TRBJ1-6, with D possibly matching TRBD1 (5 bases). Germline V gene data show CDR1 as SGDLS and CDR2 as YYNGEE. The CDR3 is made up of 16 amino acids. Trimming cost V 0 bases and J 9 bases, with 16 bases left between them.

This rearrangement joins TRBV5-1 to TRBJ2-1; D call uncertain. V was cut by 4 bases and J by 0 bases, with 5 bases left in between. The germline CDR1 and CDR2 sequences are SGHRS and YFSETQ. CDR3 length equals 13 residues. CDR3 coding DNA: TGCGCCAGCAGCACCAGCTCCTACAATGAGCAGTTCTTC. Protein product: CASSTSSYNEQFF.

A single count supports this clone. This rearrangement joins TRBV7-2 to TRBJ2-4, with 12 nucleotides matching TRBD2. The CDR3 is made up of 16 amino acids. Looked up from germline, CDR1 is SGHTA and CDR2 is FQGNSA. Unmatched junction bases numbered 5, after V lost 0 bases and J lost 8 bases. The CDR3 loop is CASSLATSGGWDIQYF. As DNA, the CDR3 is TGTGCCAGCAGCTTAGCGACTAGCGGGGGCTGGGACATTCAGTACTTC.

The V call is TRBV6-1, the J call TRBJ1-6; D is undetermined. Germline loops: CDR1 MNHNS, CDR2 SASEGT. The CDR3 has 16 amino acids. V gave up 3 bases and J gave up 8 bases, with 17 bases separating them. CDR3 sequence: CASSDKRAGYDSPLHF. The CDR3 DNA follows: TGTGCCAGCAGTGATAAGCGGGCAGGTTACGATTCACCCCTCCACTTT.

V is TRBV7-2 and J is TRBJ2-7; perhaps TRBD2 as D (7 bases). Per the germline V gene, CDR1 is SGHTA and CDR2 is FQGNSA. CDR3 length: 14 amino acids. The V end lost 6 bases, the J end lost 4 bases, and 16 bases lay between the germline ends. The CDR3, as DNA: TGTGCCAGCAGGCGGGGGCTAAGTGTATACGAGCAGTACTTC. Protein product: CASRRGLSVYEQYF. Complete variable domain (other parts from reference TRBV7-2 and TRBJ2-7): GAGVSQSPSNKVTEKGKDVELRCDPISGHTALYWYRQSLGQGLEFLIYFQGNSAPDKSGLPSDRFSAERTGGSVSTLTIQRTQQEDSAVYLCASRRGLSVYEQYFGPGTRLTVT.

The V call is TRBV9, the J call TRBJ1-6; D uncertain. Germline assignment: CDR1 SGDLS and CDR2 YYNGEE. The CDR3 covers 13 residues. V was pared by 3 bases and J by 11 bases, with 12 bases between. DNA for the CDR3: TGTGCCAGCAGCGCCGGTCCCCTACCACCCCTCCACTTT. Translating gives CASSAGPLPPLHF.

V gene TRBV5-1 combines with J gene TRBJ2-2; TRBD1 matches at 7 bases. This CDR3 is 14 amino acids long. Germline lookup yields CDR1 SGHRS and CDR2 YFSETQ. V was pared by 9 bases and J by 6 bases, with 11 bases of the junction left unmatched. This CDR3 reads CATRDQGGSGELFF. The CDR3 DNA is TGCGCCACCAGGGACCAAGGGGGCTCCGGGGAGCTGTTTTTT.

This sequence joins TRBV30 and TRBJ2-5, with 9 bases that match TRBD2. V lost 0 bases, J lost 5 bases, and 7 bases stayed unmatched. CDR3 length equals 15 residues. CDR1 GTSNPN and CDR2 SVGIG come from the germline V gene (reference sequence). The CDR3 DNA sequence: TGTGCCTGGAGTGTAGTAGCGGGAGTCCGGGAGACCCAGTACTTC. This sequence encodes CAWSVVAGVRETQYF.

The V call is TRBV6-5, the J call TRBJ1-5, with D perhaps matching TRBD1 (5 bases). Between the trimmed V and J ends, which lost 10 bases and 1 base, there was a span of 11 bases. The length of the CDR3 is 13 residues. Germline CDR1 MNHEY, CDR2 SVGAGI. The DNA of the CDR3 is TGTGCCACAGGGCCCGCAAGCAATCAGCCCCAGCATTTT. It yields the protein CATGPASNQPQHF.

This chain connects TRBV5-1 to TRBJ2-5, with D perhaps TRBD2 (5 bases). The V gene's germline CDR1 is SGHRS and CDR2 YFSETQ. Trimming stripped 4 bases from V and 1 base from J, with 17 bases between. The length of the CDR3 is 16 residues. The CDR3 here is CASSLTPGNAQETQYF. CDR3 in DNA: TGCGCCAGCAGCCTCACACCCGGGAACGCCCAAGAGACCCAGTACTTC.

Points on this clone: One end of the junction does not line up with germline, which may come from a read error. V gene TRBV18 combines with J gene TRBJ1-3; D is unresolved. CDR1 is KGHSH, CDR2 LQKENI, per germline. This CDR3 contains 14 residues. The CDR3 nucleotides are TGTGCCAGCTCCCCACAAGGCGGGTTAAACACCATATATTTT. Its protein product is CASSPQGGLNTIYF.

CDR3 nucleotide sequence: TGTGCCAGCAGCTTGGTTTACCGACTCCTCGTGGCCGATGAGCAGTTCTTC. It yields the protein CASSLVYRLLVADEQFF. This chain uses TRBV11-3 with TRBJ2-1; D is ambiguous. The ends were cut back, 3 bases at V and 8 bases at J, with 23 bases in the middle. The CDR3 runs 17 residues. The V gene's germline CDR1 is SGHNT and CDR2 YENEEA.

The rearrangement joins TRBV18 to TRBJ2-1; D gene ambiguous. Between the trimmed V and J ends, which lost 0 bases and 9 bases, there was a span of 9 bases. This CDR3 contains 13 residues. The germline V gene encodes CDR1 KGHSH and CDR2 LQKENI. The CDR3 bases are TGTGCCAGCTCACCACCTAGTATTACTGAGCAGTTCTTC. Encoded protein: CASSPPSITEQFF.

The chain couples TRBV2 to TRBJ2-1; 9 bases fit TRBD1. The CDR3 spans 12 residues. The V segment lost 0 bases and the J segment 14 bases; nucleotides outside the gene matches: 2. Germline V gene sequence: CDR1 SNHLY, CDR2 FYNNEI. Here the CDR3 DNA reads TGTGCCAGCAGTGAAGCAGGGACAGGGAAGTTCTTC. Protein sequence: CASSEAGTGKFF.

This clone was detected only once. The gene calls are TRBV15 and TRBJ1-4, with D possibly matching TRBD1 (6 bases). Germline values: CDR1 LNHNV, CDR2 YYDKDF (reference sequence). The CDR3 covers 16 residues. V shed 2 bases and J shed 0 bases, with 10 bases lying between them. CDR3: CATSRQGQTTNEKLFF. Written as DNA, the CDR3 is TGTGCCACCAGCAGACAGGGGCAGACAACTAATGAAAAACTGTTTTTT.

V usage is TRBV2 and J usage is TRBJ1-2; no definite D call. The CDR3 length is 13 residues. Trimming took off 4 bases at V and 4 bases at J, with 10 bases between the two ends. The V gene's germline CDR1 is SNHLY and CDR2 FYNNEI. CDR3 loop: CASSGSRTYGYTF. The CDR3 nucleotides read TGTGCCAGCAGTGGTTCGAGAACCTATGGCTACACCTTC.